The 12 T cell receptor beta chains reported below all come from one sample, sequenced in a study of PD-1 blockade in classical Hodgkin lymphoma. Sample time point: cycle 4 day 1 (C4D1), after more than five weeks of nivolumab. Each of the patients experienced relapse following autologous stem cell transplantation, and their brentuximab vedotin exposure differed. The repertoire was sequenced with immunoSEQ multiplex PCR; TCRdb's copy has only in-frame clones and lacks some. The data hold 15,000 to 20,000 clones, with about 71% observed a single time. The sample consisted of peripheral blood mononuclear cells (PBMCs), taken before the fourth cycle of nivolumab. These receptors were taken from a human donor with classical Hodgkin lymphoma.

The chain is built from TRBV14 and TRBJ2-7, with no clear D. The CDR3 spans 15 residues. Germline lookup yields CDR1 SGHDN and CDR2 FVKESK. The germline V and J ends were trimmed by 1 base and 0 bases, with 10 bases remaining between them. As DNA, the CDR3 is TGTGCCAGCAGCCAAGGGATGGGATCCTCCTACGAGCAGTACTTC. This codes for CASSQGMGSSYEQYF.

This clone has just one count. The chain employs TRBV30 and TRBJ2-3; D unresolved. Germline-derived CDR1 and CDR2 are GTSNPN and SVGIG (reference sequence). The germline V and J ends were trimmed by 2 bases and 2 bases, with 11 bases remaining between them. This CDR3 has 14 amino acids. The CDR3 DNA reads as TGTGCCTGGAGTAACAGCGACCCCACAGATACGCAGTATTTT. It encodes CAWSNSDPTDTQYF.

J is TRBJ1-2 and V is TRBV10-2, with D unresolved. V gave up 0 bases and J gave up 7 bases, with 9 bases separating them. The CDR3 runs 13 residues. Germline V lookup: CDR1 WSHSY, CDR2 SAAADI. The CDR3 sequence: CASSESGIGGYTF. CDR3 nucleotides: TGCGCCAGCAGTGAGTCAGGGATCGGTGGCTACACCTTC.

This clone was detected only once. The rearrangement links TRBV5-1 to TRBJ2-2; TRBD1 agrees at 10 bases. The germline gives CDR1 SGHRS, CDR2 YFSETQ. V lost 4 bases and J lost 1; bases outside the gene matches: 4. The CDR3 contains 16 residues. CDR3 sequence reads: CASSVGDRGNTGELFF. The DNA for the CDR3 is TGCGCCAGCAGCGTAGGGGACAGGGGGAACACCGGGGAGCTGTTTTTT.

The sample holds one count of this clone. This chain uses TRBV11-3 with TRBJ2-1, with 7 bases fitting TRBD2. Germline V CDR1 and CDR2: SGHNT, YENEEA. V shed 5 bases, J shed 8 bases, and the junction held 6 bases outside the gene matches. The CDR3 totals 13 residues. The CDR3 spells CASSKTSRDEQFF. The CDR3 bases are TGTGCCAGCAGCAAGACTAGCCGGGATGAGCAGTTCTTC.

This clone was found a few times. The chain combines TRBV7-2 with TRBJ2-1, with 13 bases aligning to TRBD2. Germline CDR1 and CDR2: SGHTA and FQGNSA. With 3 bases clipped from V and 5 bases from J, the junction kept 13 bases outside the gene matches. This CDR3 is built from 19 residues. Written as DNA, the CDR3 is TGTGCCAGCAGCTTCTCCGCCCGGACTAGCGGGAGAGGAGACAATGAGCAGTTCTTC. As protein: CASSFSARTSGRGDNEQFF.

The J gene is TRBJ2-5, the V gene TRBV10-2, with 7 bases that match TRBD1. The germline gives CDR1 WSHSY, CDR2 SAAADI. There are 13 residues in the CDR3. With 7 bases clipped from V and 5 bases from J, the junction kept 7 bases outside the gene matches. Here the CDR3 reads CASTLDRWETQYF. In nucleotides, the CDR3 is TGCGCCAGCACCCTGGACAGGTGGGAGACCCAGTACTTC.

This chain joins TRBV6-1 and TRBJ2-3; possible D gene TRBD1, 5 bases. Per the germline V gene, CDR1 is MNHNS and CDR2 is SASEGT. V lost 5 bases, J lost 2 bases, and 11 bases lay in between. The CDR3 spans 14 residues. The CDR3 sequence is CASSSTVNTDTQYF. In nucleotides, the CDR3 is TGTGCCAGCAGTTCGACAGTCAACACAGATACGCAGTATTTT.

The chain couples TRBV7-9 to TRBJ2-1; a weak D match, TRBD2 (5 bases). Trimming pared 4 bases from V and 0 bases from J, leaving 16 bases between. Germline CDR1 reads SEHNR; CDR2 reads FQNEAQ (reference sequence). The CDR3 is 17 residues long. Here the CDR3 DNA reads TGTGCCAGCAGCTCCCTCACTAGATCCTTCTCCTACAATGAGCAGTTCTTC. Protein sequence: CASSSLTRSFSYNEQFF.

By proportion, this clone is large. V is TRBV5-6 and J is TRBJ1-5; D not resolved. From germline, CDR1 is SGHDT and CDR2 YYEEEE. V lost 4 bases to trimming and J lost 2 bases, with 10 bases between them. This CDR3 region has 14 residues. CDR3 nucleotides: TGTGCCAGCAGCCCGGGCGGGGGCAATCAGCCCCAGCATTTT. It encodes CASSPGGGNQPQHF.

This clone was observed a handful of times. This chain joins TRBV30 and TRBJ1-6; 7 positions agree with TRBD1. From germline, CDR1 is GTSNPN and CDR2 SVGIG (reference sequence). The CDR3 is made up of 14 amino acids. With 8 bases clipped from V and 5 bases from J, the junction kept 9 bases outside the gene matches. The CDR3 sequence is CAASKQGNNSPLHF. The DNA for the CDR3 is TGTGCCGCCTCAAAACAGGGGAATAATTCACCCCTCCACTTT.

This rearrangement joins TRBV7-9 to TRBJ2-3; D is undetermined. The CDR3 runs to 13 residues. The V gene's germline CDR1 is SEHNR and CDR2 FQNEAQ (reference sequence). V shed 4 bases and J shed 6 bases, with 11 bases lying between them. The CDR3 coding sequence is TGTGCCAGCAGCTGGTGGTCTTGCGATACGCAGTATTTT. Encoded protein: CASSWWSCDTQYF.